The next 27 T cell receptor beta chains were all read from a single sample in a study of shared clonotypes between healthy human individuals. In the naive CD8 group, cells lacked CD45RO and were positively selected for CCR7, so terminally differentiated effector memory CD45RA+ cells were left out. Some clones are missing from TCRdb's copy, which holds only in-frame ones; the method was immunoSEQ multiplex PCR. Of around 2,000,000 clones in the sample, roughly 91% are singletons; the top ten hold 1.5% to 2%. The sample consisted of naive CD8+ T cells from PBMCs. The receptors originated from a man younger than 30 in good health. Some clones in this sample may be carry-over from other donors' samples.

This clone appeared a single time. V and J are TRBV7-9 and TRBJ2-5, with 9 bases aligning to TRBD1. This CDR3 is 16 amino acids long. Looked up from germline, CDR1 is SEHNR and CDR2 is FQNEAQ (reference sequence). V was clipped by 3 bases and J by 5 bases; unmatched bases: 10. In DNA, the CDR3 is TGTGCCAGCAGCTTGGGGACAGGGACATTTTGGGAGACCCAGTACTTC. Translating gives CASSLGTGTFWETQYF.

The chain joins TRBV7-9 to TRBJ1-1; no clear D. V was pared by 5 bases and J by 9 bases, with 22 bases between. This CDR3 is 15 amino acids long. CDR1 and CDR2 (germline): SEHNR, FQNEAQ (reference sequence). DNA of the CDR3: TGTGCCAGCAGCATCCCCGACCGGGGAATGAGTCAAGCTTTCTTT. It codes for CASSIPDRGMSQAFF.

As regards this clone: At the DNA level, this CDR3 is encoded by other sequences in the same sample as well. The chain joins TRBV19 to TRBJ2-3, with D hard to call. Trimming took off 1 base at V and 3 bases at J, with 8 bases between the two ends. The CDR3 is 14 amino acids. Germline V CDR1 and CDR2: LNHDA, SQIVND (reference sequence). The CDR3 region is CASSIGVGTDTQYF. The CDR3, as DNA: TGTGCCAGTAGTATAGGGGTGGGGACAGATACGCAGTATTTT.

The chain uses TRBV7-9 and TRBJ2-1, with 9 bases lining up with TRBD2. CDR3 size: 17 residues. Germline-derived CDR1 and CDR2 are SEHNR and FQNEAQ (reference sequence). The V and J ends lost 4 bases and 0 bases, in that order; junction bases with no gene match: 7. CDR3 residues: CASSSEREARSYNEQFF. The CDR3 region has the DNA TGTGCCAGCAGCTCTGAGCGGGAGGCACGCTCCTACAATGAGCAGTTCTTC.

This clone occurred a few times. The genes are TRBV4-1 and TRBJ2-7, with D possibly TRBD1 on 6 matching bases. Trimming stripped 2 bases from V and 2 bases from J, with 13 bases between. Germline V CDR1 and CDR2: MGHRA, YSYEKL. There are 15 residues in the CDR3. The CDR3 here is CASSQPLGQPYEQYF. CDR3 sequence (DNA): TGCGCCAGCAGCCAACCCCTTGGACAGCCCTACGAGCAGTACTTC.

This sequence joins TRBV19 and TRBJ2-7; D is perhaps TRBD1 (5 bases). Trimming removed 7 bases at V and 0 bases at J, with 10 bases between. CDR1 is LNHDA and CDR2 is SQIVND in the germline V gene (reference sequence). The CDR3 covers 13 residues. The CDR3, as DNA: TGTGCCAGTAACTTGGGGCCCTCCTACGAGCAGTACTTC. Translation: CASNLGPSYEQYF.

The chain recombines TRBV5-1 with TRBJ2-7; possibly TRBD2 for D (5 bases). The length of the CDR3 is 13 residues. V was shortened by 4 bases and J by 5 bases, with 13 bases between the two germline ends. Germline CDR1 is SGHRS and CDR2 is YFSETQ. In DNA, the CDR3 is TGCGCCAGCAGCCTCAATATCGGGAACGAGCAGTACTTC. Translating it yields CASSLNIGNEQYF.

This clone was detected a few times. The CDR3 bases are TGCAGCGGGTGGTACGACAATGAGCAGTTCTTC. Its protein product is CSGWYDNEQFF. The J gene is TRBJ2-1, the V gene TRBV29-1; D not certain. CDR1 is SQVTM and CDR2 is ANQGSEA in the germline V gene. The CDR3 runs 11 residues. The V end lost 7 bases, the J end lost 5 bases, and 9 bases lay between the germline ends.

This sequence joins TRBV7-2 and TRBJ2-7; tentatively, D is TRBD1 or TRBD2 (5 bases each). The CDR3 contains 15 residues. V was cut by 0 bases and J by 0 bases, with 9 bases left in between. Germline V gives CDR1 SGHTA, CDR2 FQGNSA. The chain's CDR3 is CASSLAGRSSYEQYF. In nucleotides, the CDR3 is TGTGCCAGCAGCTTAGCGGGACGGAGCTCCTACGAGCAGTACTTC.

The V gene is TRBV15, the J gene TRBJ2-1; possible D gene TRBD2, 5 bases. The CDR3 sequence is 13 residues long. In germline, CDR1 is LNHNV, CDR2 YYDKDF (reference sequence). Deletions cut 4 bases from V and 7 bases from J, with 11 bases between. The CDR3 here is CATSIGRENEQFF. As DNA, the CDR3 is TGTGCCACCAGCATTGGTAGGGAGAATGAGCAGTTCTTC.

The CDR3 loop is CASSQVSALSPEAFF. DNA of the CDR3: TGTGCCAGCAGCCAAGTTTCGGCCCTTTCTCCTGAAGCTTTCTTT. The chain uses TRBV14 and TRBJ1-1; D ambiguous. The CDR3 consists of 15 residues. Between the trimmed V and J ends, which lost 1 base and 6 bases, there was a span of 15 bases. Germline lookup yields CDR1 SGHDN and CDR2 FVKESK.

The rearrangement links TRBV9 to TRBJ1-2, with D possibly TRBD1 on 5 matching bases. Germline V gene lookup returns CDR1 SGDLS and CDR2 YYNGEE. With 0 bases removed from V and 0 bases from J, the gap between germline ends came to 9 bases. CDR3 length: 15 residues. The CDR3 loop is CASSVAKGPNYGYTF. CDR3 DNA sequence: TGTGCCAGCAGCGTAGCAAAGGGACCTAACTATGGCTACACCTTC. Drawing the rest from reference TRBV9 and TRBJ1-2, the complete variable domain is DSGVTQTPKHLITATGQRVTLRCSPRSGDLSVYWYQQSLDQGLQFLIQYYNGEERAKGNILERFSAQQFPDLHSELNLSSLELGDSALYFCASSVAKGPNYGYTFGSGTRLTVV.

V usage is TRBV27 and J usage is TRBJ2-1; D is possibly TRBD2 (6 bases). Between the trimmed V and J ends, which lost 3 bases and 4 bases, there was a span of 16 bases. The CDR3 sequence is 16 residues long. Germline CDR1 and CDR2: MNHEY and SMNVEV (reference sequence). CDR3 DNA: TGTGCCAGCAGTTTGGCCTGGGGGGAGAGATACAATGAGCAGTTCTTC. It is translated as CASSLAWGERYNEQFF.

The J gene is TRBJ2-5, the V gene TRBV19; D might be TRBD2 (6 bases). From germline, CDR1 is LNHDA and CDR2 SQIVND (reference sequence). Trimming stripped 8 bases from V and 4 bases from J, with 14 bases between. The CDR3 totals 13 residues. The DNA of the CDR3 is TGTGCCAGTGGGGTCAAAGCGGGAGAGACCCAGTACTTC. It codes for CASGVKAGETQYF.

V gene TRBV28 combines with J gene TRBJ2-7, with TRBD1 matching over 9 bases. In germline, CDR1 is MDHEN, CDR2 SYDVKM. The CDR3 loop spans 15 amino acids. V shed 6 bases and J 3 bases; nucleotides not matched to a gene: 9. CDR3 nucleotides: TGTGCCAGCAGCTCCGGGACAGGGACCGACTACGAGCAGTACTTC. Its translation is CASSSGTGTDYEQYF.

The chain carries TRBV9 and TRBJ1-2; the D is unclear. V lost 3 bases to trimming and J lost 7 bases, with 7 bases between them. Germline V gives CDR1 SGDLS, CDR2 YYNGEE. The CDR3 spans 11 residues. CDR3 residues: CASSDSLGYTF. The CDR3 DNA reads TGTGCCAGCAGCGACTCTCTTGGCTACACCTTC.

CDR3: CASSDLRGTDTQYF. CDR3 nucleotide sequence: TGCGCCAGCAGTGATTTGAGAGGCACAGATACGCAGTATTTT. The gene calls are TRBV10-2 and TRBJ2-3; D gene uncertain. The V end lost 3 bases, the J end lost 1 base, and 8 bases lay between the germline ends. The length of the CDR3 is 14 residues. CDR1 and CDR2 from the germline V gene are WSHSY and SAAADI.

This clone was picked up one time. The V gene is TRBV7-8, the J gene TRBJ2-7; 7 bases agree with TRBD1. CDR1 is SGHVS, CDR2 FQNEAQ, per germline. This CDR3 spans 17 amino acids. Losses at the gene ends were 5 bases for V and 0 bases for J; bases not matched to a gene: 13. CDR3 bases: TGTGCCAGCAGCCAATCGGGGACAGTCCCGATCTCCTACGAGCAGTACTTC. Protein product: CASSQSGTVPISYEQYF.

This CDR3 reads CASSPKLAGGYNEQFF. CDR3 sequence (DNA): TGCGCCAGCAGCCCGAAGTTAGCGGGAGGATACAATGAGCAGTTCTTC. V gene TRBV4-3 combines with J gene TRBJ2-1, with 10 bases identical to TRBD2. The CDR3 length is 16 residues. V trimming: 4 bases; J trimming: 4 bases; junction bases outside the gene matches: 7. Germline lookup yields CDR1 LGHNA and CDR2 YSLEER.

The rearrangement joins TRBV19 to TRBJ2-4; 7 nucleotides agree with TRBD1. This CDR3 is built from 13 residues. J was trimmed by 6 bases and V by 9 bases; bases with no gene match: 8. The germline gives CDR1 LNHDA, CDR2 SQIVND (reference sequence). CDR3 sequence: CASEQGSGNIQYF. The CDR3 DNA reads TGTGCCAGCGAACAGGGGTCGGGAAACATTCAGTACTTC.

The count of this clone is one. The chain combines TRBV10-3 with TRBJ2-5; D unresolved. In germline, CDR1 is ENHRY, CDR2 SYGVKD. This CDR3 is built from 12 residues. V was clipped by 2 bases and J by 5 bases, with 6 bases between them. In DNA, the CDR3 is TGTGCCATCAGTGAGCCTAGGGAGACCCAGTACTTC. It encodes CAISEPRETQYF.

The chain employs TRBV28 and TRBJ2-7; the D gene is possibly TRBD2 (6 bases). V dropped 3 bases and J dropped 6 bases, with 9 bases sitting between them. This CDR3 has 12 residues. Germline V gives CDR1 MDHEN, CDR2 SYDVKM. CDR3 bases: TGTGCCAGCAGTTTCCCGACTAGCGAGCAGTACTTC. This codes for CASSFPTSEQYF.

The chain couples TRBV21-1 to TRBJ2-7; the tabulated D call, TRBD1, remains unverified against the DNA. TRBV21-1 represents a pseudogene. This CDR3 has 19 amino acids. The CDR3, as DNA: TGTGCCAGCAGCAAAAGCGGGAGCTTTGGGACAGGGGGCTCCTACGAGCAGTACTTC. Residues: CASSKSGSFGTGGSYEQYF.

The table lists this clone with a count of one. CDR3 bases: TGTGCCAGCCAGGGACTGAACACCGGGGAGCTGTTTTTT. Encoded protein: CASQGLNTGELFF. The rearrangement uses TRBV27 and TRBJ2-2; the D gene is possibly TRBD2 (6 bases). Germline values: CDR1 MNHEY, CDR2 SMNVEV (reference sequence). Trimming stripped 8 bases from V and 1 base from J, with 8 bases between. CDR3 length: 13 amino acids.

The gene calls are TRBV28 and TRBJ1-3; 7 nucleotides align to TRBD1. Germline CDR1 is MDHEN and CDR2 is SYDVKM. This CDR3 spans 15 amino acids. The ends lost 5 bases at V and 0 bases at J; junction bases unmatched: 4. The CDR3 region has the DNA TGTGCCAGCAGTACGGGGACAGTCTCTGGAAACACCATATATTTT. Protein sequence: CASSTGTVSGNTIYF. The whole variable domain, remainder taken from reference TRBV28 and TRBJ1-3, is DVKVTQSSRYLVKRTGEKVFLECVQDMDHENMFWYRQDPGLGLRLIYFSYDVKMKEKGDIPEGYSVSREKKERFSLILESASTNQTSMYLCASSTGTVSGNTIYFGEGSWLTVV.

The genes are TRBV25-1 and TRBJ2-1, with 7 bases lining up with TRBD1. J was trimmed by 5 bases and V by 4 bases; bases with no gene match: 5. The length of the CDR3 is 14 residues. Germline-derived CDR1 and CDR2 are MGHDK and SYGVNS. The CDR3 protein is CASSAGQLDNEQFF. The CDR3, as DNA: TGTGCCAGCAGTGCGGGACAGCTAGACAATGAGCAGTTCTTC. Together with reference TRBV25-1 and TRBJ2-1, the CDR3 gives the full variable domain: EADIYQTPRYLVIGTGKKITLECSQTMGHDKMYWYQQDPGMELHLIHYSYGVNSTEKGDLSSESTVSRIRTEHFPLTLESARPSHTSQYLCASSAGQLDNEQFFGPGTRLTVL.

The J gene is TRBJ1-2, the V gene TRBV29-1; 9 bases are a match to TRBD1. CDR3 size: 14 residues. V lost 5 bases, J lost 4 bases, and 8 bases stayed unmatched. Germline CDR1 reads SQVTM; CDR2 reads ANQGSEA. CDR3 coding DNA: TGCAGCGTTCGTCTGACAGGGGGGCTCTATGGCTACACCTTC. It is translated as CSVRLTGGLYGYTF.